The 14 T cell receptor beta chains below come from one sample, sequenced in a study of radiotherapy plus CTLA-4 blockade in lung cancer. TCRdb keeps only in-frame clones here, not all; method: immunoSEQ multiplex PCR. The profile shows approximately 80,000 clones, 60% to 85% of them singletons. Here the sequenced sample was peripheral blood, taken from a patient treated with radiotherapy plus ipilimumab. Every receptor here comes from a human donor with non-small cell lung cancer whose response to radiotherapy plus ipilimumab could not be evaluated. Some clones in this sample may be carry-over from other donors' samples.

The genes are TRBV5-1 and TRBJ2-5, with 9 bases identical to TRBD2. CDR3 length: 16 amino acids. CDR1 is SGHRS and CDR2 is YFSETQ in the germline V gene. After removal of 4 bases from V and 4 bases from J, the junction contained 11 bases not matched to a gene. CDR3 in amino acids: CASSPALAGLGETQYF. CDR3 in DNA: TGCGCCAGCAGCCCGGCCCTAGCGGGGTTGGGAGAGACCCAGTACTTC.

The genes are TRBV5-1 and TRBJ2-2; 7 bases agree with TRBD1. CDR1 is SGHRS, CDR2 YFSETQ, per germline. The CDR3 covers 13 residues. V gave up 3 bases and J gave up 5 bases; unmatched junction bases: 1. In DNA, the CDR3 is TGCGCCAGCAGCTCACAGGGGACCGGGGAGCTGTTTTTT. It codes for CASSSQGTGELFF.

CDR3 sequence reads: CAISDLRDRGNEQYF. The CDR3 region has the DNA TGTGCCATCAGTGATCTCCGGGACAGGGGCAACGAGCAGTACTTC. The rearrangement joins TRBV10-3 to TRBJ2-7, with 10 bases that match TRBD1. Unmatched junction bases numbered 7, after V lost 3 bases and J lost 5 bases. In germline, CDR1 is ENHRY, CDR2 SYGVKD. This CDR3 has 15 amino acids.

The chain couples TRBV5-4 to TRBJ1-2; D may be TRBD1 (6 bases). This CDR3 is 14 amino acids long. The ends were cut back, 1 base at V and 5 bases at J, with 12 bases in the middle. Germline V gene data show CDR1 as SGHNT and CDR2 as YYREEE (reference sequence). The CDR3 coding sequence is TGTGCCAGCAGCTTGTTGGACAGTTCTTATGGCTACACCTTC. Its translation is CASSLLDSSYGYTF.

The chain carries TRBV7-3 and TRBJ1-1; TRBD1 matches at 11 bases. Germline V gives CDR1 SGHTA, CDR2 FQGTGA. The CDR3 is made up of 17 amino acids. The junction had 13 bases not matched to a gene; V was cut back by 5 bases and J by 5 bases. CDR3 coding DNA: TGTGCCAGCAGCCTTACCCACACGGGACAGGGGGAAACTGAAGCTTTCTTT. This codes for CASSLTHTGQGETEAFF.

V is TRBV9 and J is TRBJ2-4, with a weak D call TRBD2 (6 bases). The CDR3 contains 19 residues. Germline V gene data show CDR1 as SGDLS and CDR2 as YYNGEE. V gave up 5 bases and J gave up 1 base, with 25 bases separating them. This CDR3 reads CASSTSGTSNDPAKNIQYF. CDR3 nucleotide sequence: TGTGCCAGCAGTACCTCCGGGACTTCCAACGACCCGGCCAAAAACATTCAGTACTTC.

The gene calls are TRBV2 and TRBJ1-4, with unresolved D. The CDR3 totals 15 residues. Germline V gene data show CDR1 as SNHLY and CDR2 as FYNNEI. Deletions cut 3 bases from V and 7 bases from J, with 15 bases between. CDR3 amino acids: CASSEGSSTGEKLFF. The CDR3 DNA is TGTGCCAGCAGTGAGGGCAGCTCAACTGGTGAAAAACTGTTTTTT.

V usage is TRBV7-2 and J usage is TRBJ2-1, with D perhaps matching TRBD1 (5 bases). Germline V gives CDR1 SGHTA, CDR2 FQGNSA. V was shortened by 5 bases and J by 5 bases, with 22 bases between the two germline ends. This CDR3 contains 17 residues. The CDR3 spells CASSASHGAGNNNEQFF. The CDR3 DNA follows: TGTGCCAGCAGCGCCTCTCATGGGGCAGGGAACAACAATGAGCAGTTCTTC.

The V call is TRBV19, the J call TRBJ1-2, with D tentatively TRBD1 (6 bases). The CDR3 sequence is 14 residues long. In germline, CDR1 is LNHDA, CDR2 SQIVND (reference sequence). V was pared by 5 bases and J by 3 bases, with 13 bases between. CDR3 in amino acids: CASSHQGHHYGYTF. The CDR3, as DNA: TGTGCCAGTAGTCATCAGGGACACCACTATGGCTACACCTTC. Based on the CDR3 plus reference TRBV19 and TRBJ1-2, the full variable domain is DGGITQSPKYLFRKEGQNVTLSCEQNLNHDAMYWYRQDPGQGLRLIYYSQIVNDFQKGDIAEGYSVSREKKESFPLTVTSAQKNPTAFYLCASSHQGHHYGYTFGSGTRLTVV.

The chain employs TRBV6-5 and TRBJ2-7, with unresolved D. V gave up 2 bases and J gave up 6 bases, with 11 bases separating them. This CDR3 is built from 13 residues. Germline V gene data show CDR1 as MNHEY and CDR2 as SVGAGI. The CDR3 protein is CASSYVRSSEQYF. CDR3 in DNA: TGTGCCAGCAGTTACGTGAGGAGTTCCGAGCAGTACTTC.

This clone was found a few times. The rearrangement joins TRBV7-6 to TRBJ2-5, with 12 positions matching TRBD2. The J segment lost 7 bases and the V segment lost 5 bases, leaving 11 bases of the junction unmatched. From germline, CDR1 is SGHVS and CDR2 FNYEAQ. The length of the CDR3 is 16 residues. The CDR3 DNA is TGTGCCAGCAGCACCTTGACTAGCGGGGGCCGGGGGACCCAGTACTTC. It yields the protein CASSTLTSGGRGTQYF.

This clone is classed as medium-sized (0.01 to 0.1%). V is TRBV2 and J is TRBJ1-4; D gene unclear. Germline loops: CDR1 SNHLY, CDR2 FYNNEI. The CDR3 runs to 12 residues. Trimming pared 6 bases from V and 6 bases from J, leaving 8 bases between. This CDR3 is CASSGFDEKLFF. CDR3 bases: TGTGCCAGCAGCGGGTTCGATGAAAAACTGTTTTTT.

The chain recombines TRBV4-2 with TRBJ1-6; 7 bases map to TRBD1. Germline assignment: CDR1 LGHNA and CDR2 YNFKEQ. The CDR3 covers 14 residues. The trim removed 1 base at V and 14 bases at J, leaving 8 bases unmatched. CDR3: CASSQGLGGSTLHF. CDR3 sequence (DNA): TGTGCCAGCAGCCAAGGACTAGGGGGCTCGACCCTCCACTTT.

The CDR3 loop reads CASSDPRGRNEQYF. Here the CDR3 DNA reads TGTGCCAGCAGCGATCCCAGGGGGCGCAACGAGCAGTACTTC. The V gene is TRBV21-1, the J gene TRBJ2-7; no check of the table's D call, TRBD1, against the DNA was made. TRBV21-1 is marked as a pseudogene. The CDR3 loop spans 14 amino acids.